This T cell receptor beta chain came from a study of Ad26.COV2.S vaccination and SARS-CoV-2 variants. As for the study in general: Within the COV1001 Ad26.COV2.S trial arm, the donor was enrolled.

The repertoire was sequenced with immunoSEQ multiplex PCR; TCRdb's copy has only in-frame clones and lacks some. The data hold about 320,000 clones, with around 85% observed a single time. The germline gives CDR1 SGHRS, CDR2 YFSETQ. This CDR3 is 16 amino acids long. The V end lost 1 base, the J end lost 0 bases, and 8 bases lay between the germline ends. Specified treatment: about 20 received Ad26.COV2.S at low or high dose, single or two shots; roughly five received placebo; per-sample allocation not given. Sampling took place 63 days after the first vaccine or placebo injection. It was Wuhan-strain SARS-CoV-2 spike that the Ad26 vaccine vector expressed.

The specimen comprised peripheral blood, sampled in a trial of Ad26.COV2.S vaccine versus placebo. This receptor was obtained from a person aged 18-60 years who received the Ad26.COV2.S COVID-19 vaccine or a placebo. The chain has TRBV5-1 and TRBJ1-6; D is ambiguous. The CDR3 loop reads CASSLKESSYNSPLHF. CDR3 bases: TGCGCCAGCAGCTTGAAAGAGAGCTCCTATAATTCACCCCTCCACTTT.